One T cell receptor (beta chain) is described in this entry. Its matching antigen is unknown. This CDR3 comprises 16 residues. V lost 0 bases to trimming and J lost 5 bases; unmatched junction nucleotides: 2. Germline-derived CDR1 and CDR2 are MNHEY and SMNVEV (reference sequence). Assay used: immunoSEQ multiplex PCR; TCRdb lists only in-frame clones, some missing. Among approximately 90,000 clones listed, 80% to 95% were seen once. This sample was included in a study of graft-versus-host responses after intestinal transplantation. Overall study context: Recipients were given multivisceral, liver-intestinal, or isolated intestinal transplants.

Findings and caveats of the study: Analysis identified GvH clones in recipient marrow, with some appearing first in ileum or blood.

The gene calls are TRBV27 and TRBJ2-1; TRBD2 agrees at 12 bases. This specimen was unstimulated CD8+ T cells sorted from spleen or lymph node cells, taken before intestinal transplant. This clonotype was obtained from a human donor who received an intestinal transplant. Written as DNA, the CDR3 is TGTGCCAGCAGTTTATCCGGACTAGCGGGAAACAATGAGCAGTTCTTC. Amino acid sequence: CASSLSGLAGNNEQFF.